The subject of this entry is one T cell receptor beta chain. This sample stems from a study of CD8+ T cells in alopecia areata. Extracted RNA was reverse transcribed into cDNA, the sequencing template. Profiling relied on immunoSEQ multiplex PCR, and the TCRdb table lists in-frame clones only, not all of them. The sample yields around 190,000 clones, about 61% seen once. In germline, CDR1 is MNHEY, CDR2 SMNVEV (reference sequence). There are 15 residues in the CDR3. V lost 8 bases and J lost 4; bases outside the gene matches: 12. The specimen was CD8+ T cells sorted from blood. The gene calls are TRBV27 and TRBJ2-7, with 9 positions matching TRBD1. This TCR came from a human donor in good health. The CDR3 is CASATGTGPLYEQYF. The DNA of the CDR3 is TGTGCCAGCGCCACCGGGACAGGGCCTCTATACGAGCAGTACTTC.